Following are 31 T cell receptor beta chains from one sample sequenced in a study of blood T cell repertoires in COVID-19. The repertoire was sequenced with immunoSEQ multiplex PCR; TCRdb's copy has only in-frame clones and lacks some. The profile shows 150,000 to 200,000 clones, roughly 76% of them singletons. The specimen sequenced was peripheral blood. The source of these receptors is a woman older than 75 with COVID-19, enrolled during active disease.

The count of this clone is one. The gene calls are TRBV24-1 and TRBJ2-7, with D perhaps TRBD2 (7 bases). The CDR3 spans 13 residues. Per the germline V gene, CDR1 is KGHDR and CDR2 is SFDVKD. With 5 bases removed from V and 6 bases from J, the gap between germline ends came to 13 bases. CDR3 loop: CATSASGTSEQYF. DNA for the CDR3: TGTGCCACCAGTGCCAGCGGGACAAGCGAGCAGTACTTC.

This chain joins TRBV30 and TRBJ2-5; 9 bases fit TRBD1. Germline CDR1 GTSNPN, CDR2 SVGIG (reference sequence). V lost 4 bases and J lost 7; bases outside the gene matches: 16. The CDR3 is 16 amino acids. Here the CDR3 reads CAWMGTGQGIQGTQYF. In DNA, the CDR3 is TGTGCCTGGATGGGCACGGGACAGGGTATCCAGGGGACCCAGTACTTC. The whole variable domain, remainder taken from reference TRBV30 and TRBJ2-5, is SQTIHQWPATLVQPVGSPLSLECTVEGTSNPNLYWYRQAAGRGLQLLFYSVGIGQISSEVPQNLSASRPQDRQFILSSKKLLLSDSGFYLCAWMGTGQGIQGTQYFGPGTRLLVL.

The chain joins TRBV5-6 to TRBJ1-1; 8 bases line up with TRBD1. J lost 11 bases, V lost 4 bases, and 10 bases had no gene match. Germline CDR1 SGHDT, CDR2 YYEEEE. The CDR3 has 13 residues. DNA of the CDR3: TGTGCCAGCAGCCTACCGACAGGGGAGGAGGCTTTCTTT. Translating it yields CASSLPTGEEAFF.

This chain joins TRBV5-8 and TRBJ2-1; D not certain. Germline V gene sequence: CDR1 SGHTS, CDR2 YDEGEE. The CDR3 loop spans 14 amino acids. Trimming left V 3 bases short and J 3 bases short, with 10 bases between. CDR3 region: CASSSLTVYNEQFF. CDR3 sequence (DNA): TGTGCCAGCAGCTCTCTTACAGTCTACAATGAGCAGTTCTTC.

The chain employs TRBV7-8 and TRBJ1-2; D is ambiguous. Trimming left V 7 bases short and J 5 bases short, with 14 bases between. Germline assignment: CDR1 SGHVS and CDR2 FQNEAQ. This CDR3 region has 13 residues. The CDR3 sequence: CASTVRRGYGYTF. CDR3 in DNA: TGTGCCAGCACTGTAAGACGGGGTTATGGCTACACCTTC.

The V and J genes are TRBV4-3 and TRBJ2-3; TRBD2 might be the D (6 bases). The V gene's germline CDR1 is LGHNA and CDR2 YSLEER. V dropped 3 bases and J dropped 0 bases, with 13 bases sitting between them. This CDR3 is 16 amino acids long. CDR3 sequence: CASSHRSGGSTDTQYF. The CDR3 region has the DNA TGCGCCAGCAGCCATAGGTCAGGAGGGAGCACAGATACGCAGTATTTT.

The chain links TRBV2 to TRBJ2-2, with 7 positions matching TRBD2. Germline V lookup: CDR1 SNHLY, CDR2 FYNNEI. The junction had 6 bases not matched to a gene; V was cut back by 4 bases and J by 4 bases. The CDR3 consists of 15 residues. Here the CDR3 reads CASSGLAVFTGELFF. In nucleotides, the CDR3 is TGTGCCAGCAGTGGGCTAGCGGTTTTCACCGGGGAGCTGTTTTTT.

This clone was seen once. This chain connects TRBV18 to TRBJ2-7, with D possibly TRBD1 on 5 matching bases. Germline V gives CDR1 KGHSH, CDR2 LQKENI. V lost 2 bases and J lost 5, with 16 bases in between. The CDR3 loop spans 15 amino acids. CDR3 nucleotide sequence: TGTGCCAGCTCACCAAGACAGTTCCTAGTCCACGAGCAGTACTTC. This codes for CASSPRQFLVHEQYF.

A single count supports this clone. The V call is TRBV5-6, the J call TRBJ2-3; 11 nucleotides line up with TRBD2. This CDR3 is 16 amino acids long. Germline CDR1 and CDR2: SGHDT and YYEEEE. Losses at the gene ends were 4 bases for V and 8 bases for J; bases not matched to a gene: 12. The CDR3 DNA follows: TGTGCCAGCAGCAGCTCTAGCGGGGGGTCCTTTCGTACGCAGTATTTT. It yields the protein CASSSSSGGSFRTQYF. The variable domain in full, with the rest retrieved from reference TRBV5-6 and TRBJ2-3, is DAGVTQSPTHLIKTRGQQVTLRCSPKSGHDTVSWYQQALGQGPQFIFQYYEEEERQRGNFPDRFSGHQFPNYSSELNVNALLLGDSALYLCASSSSSGGSFRTQYFGPGTRLTVL.

V is TRBV19 and J is TRBJ2-7; D perhaps matches TRBD2 (5 bases). The CDR3 consists of 14 residues. The V end lost 4 bases, the J end lost 3 bases, and 13 bases lay between the germline ends. The germline V gene has CDR1 LNHDA and CDR2 SQIVND (reference sequence). CDR3 DNA: TGTGCCAGTAGTAGCGCGGACCGGGGCTACGAGCAGTACTTC. Amino acid sequence: CASSSADRGYEQYF.

The rearrangement joins TRBV5-4 to TRBJ1-1; possible D gene TRBD1, 5 bases. This CDR3 contains 14 residues. Per the germline V gene, CDR1 is SGHNT and CDR2 is YYREEE (reference sequence). Trimming cost V 3 bases and J 4 bases, with 13 bases left between them. CDR3 region: CASSSRAMSTEAFF. In nucleotides, the CDR3 is TGTGCCAGCAGCTCCAGGGCCATGAGCACTGAAGCTTTCTTT. The entire variable domain, with the rest obtained from reference TRBV5-4 and TRBJ1-1, is as follows: ETGVTQSPTHLIKTRGQQVTLRCSSQSGHNTVSWYQQALGQGPQFIFQYYREEENGRGNFPPRFSGLQFPNYSSELNVNALELDDSALYLCASSSRAMSTEAFFGQGTRLTVV.

The chain couples TRBV12-3 or TRBV12-4 to TRBJ1-5; D not certain. The CDR3 sequence is 13 residues long. Trimming removed 6 bases from V and 6 bases from J, with 12 bases in between. The CDR3 coding sequence is TGTGCCAGCAGCTCTGTCGGACTTCAGCCCCAGCATTTT. Its protein product is CASSSVGLQPQHF.

The CDR3 nucleotides read TGTGCCAGCAGTTATAAGGGGGCTTTCTACGAGCAGTACTTC. It specifies CASSYKGAFYEQYF. This chain joins TRBV6-5 and TRBJ2-7, with 7 bases identical to TRBD1. The CDR3 sequence is 14 residues long. V shed 3 bases, J shed 3 bases, and the junction held 5 bases outside the gene matches. CDR1 and CDR2 from the germline V gene are MNHEY and SVGAGI.

V is TRBV28 and J is TRBJ2-6; D gene unclear. Germline V gives CDR1 MDHEN, CDR2 SYDVKM. V lost 7 bases to trimming and J lost 0 bases, with 7 bases between them. The CDR3 has 14 residues. In DNA form, the CDR3 reads TGTGCCAGCATCACCAGCTCTGGGGCCAACGTCCTGACTTTC. It yields the protein CASITSSGANVLTF.

V usage is TRBV19 and J usage is TRBJ2-6; TRBD1 agrees at 7 bases. This CDR3 contains 18 residues. Germline V gene lookup returns CDR1 LNHDA and CDR2 SQIVND (reference sequence). With 8 bases clipped from V and 1 base from J, the junction kept 14 bases outside the gene matches. The CDR3 is CASESQRQGVSGANVLTF. CDR3 nucleotide sequence: TGTGCCAGTGAATCGCAGAGACAGGGAGTTTCTGGGGCCAACGTCCTGACTTTC.

The CDR3 region is CASSPQGQGVFYEQYF. CDR3 DNA: TGTGCCAGCAGCCCCCAGGGACAGGGGGTCTTCTACGAGCAGTACTTC. The chain uses TRBV9 and TRBJ2-7; TRBD1 aligns across 11 bases. Trimming took 4 bases from V and 3 from J; bases not matched to a gene: 9. Germline CDR1 SGDLS, CDR2 YYNGEE. The CDR3 is made up of 16 amino acids.

This clone came up a few times. The chain's CDR3 is CASSWVAGGLYNEQFF. The CDR3 DNA follows: TGTGCCAGCAGTTGGGTCGCGGGGGGGCTCTACAATGAGCAGTTCTTC. J is TRBJ2-1 and V is TRBV27; 9 bases fit TRBD2. Germline values: CDR1 MNHEY, CDR2 SMNVEV (reference sequence). V shed 4 bases and J 3 bases; nucleotides not matched to a gene: 7. This CDR3 is 16 amino acids long.

The chain links TRBV7-9 to TRBJ2-2; 7 nucleotides line up with TRBD1. Looked up from germline, CDR1 is SEHNR and CDR2 is FQNEAQ (reference sequence). The CDR3 runs to 14 residues. With 5 bases clipped from V and 7 bases from J, the junction kept 7 bases outside the gene matches. The CDR3 sequence is CASSDVRGSGELFF. In DNA form, the CDR3 reads TGTGCCAGCAGCGATGTCAGGGGGAGCGGGGAGCTGTTTTTT.

The V gene is TRBV5-4, the J gene TRBJ1-3; no clear D gene. Germline-derived CDR1 and CDR2 are SGHNT and YYREEE (reference sequence). The CDR3 runs 14 residues. The germline V and J ends were trimmed by 0 bases and 2 bases, with 6 bases remaining between them. The CDR3 DNA follows: TGTGCCAGCAGCTTGGGGGGAGCTGGAAACACCATATATTTT. This encodes CASSLGGAGNTIYF.

This clone was counted a single time. The CDR3 is CASQGIRRNYGYTF. In DNA, the CDR3 is TGTGCCAGCCAGGGGATAAGGCGGAACTATGGCTACACCTTC. The J gene is TRBJ1-2, the V gene TRBV2; perhaps TRBD1 as D (6 bases). Trimming stripped 8 bases from V and 2 bases from J, with 15 bases between. Germline CDR1 reads SNHLY; CDR2 reads FYNNEI. CDR3 length equals 14 residues.

V is TRBV6-6 and J is TRBJ2-7; D is uncertain. Trimming took off 0 bases at V and 6 bases at J, with 6 bases between the two ends. Germline CDR1 MNHNY, CDR2 SVGAGI (reference sequence). This CDR3 has 12 amino acids. The CDR3 DNA reads as TGTGCCAGCAGTTACTCTAATAGCGAGCAGTACTTC. It is translated as CASSYSNSEQYF.

This clone was seen a handful of times. This chain connects TRBV14 to TRBJ2-3; 9 bases match TRBD2. The CDR3 loop spans 16 amino acids. V trimming: 0 bases; J trimming: 5 bases; junction bases outside the gene matches: 6. Germline lookup yields CDR1 SGHDN and CDR2 FVKESK. This CDR3 reads CASSQEGGGALDTQYF. CDR3 DNA: TGTGCCAGCAGCCAAGAAGGCGGGGGGGCGTTAGATACGCAGTATTTT.

This chain uses TRBV28 with TRBJ1-1, with 7 bases that match TRBD1. This CDR3 has 15 amino acids. Germline V gives CDR1 MDHEN, CDR2 SYDVKM. Germline trimming cut 5 bases from V and 3 bases from J; bases unmatched to any gene: 9. The CDR3 region is CASSAYRGVDTEAFF. In DNA form, the CDR3 reads TGTGCCAGCAGTGCCTACAGGGGTGTGGACACTGAAGCTTTCTTT.

This chain connects TRBV28 to TRBJ1-4; D is ambiguous. The CDR3 is 18 amino acids. Trimming removed 4 bases at V and 3 bases at J, with 21 bases between. Germline V gene data show CDR1 as MDHEN and CDR2 as SYDVKM. The DNA of the CDR3 is TGTGCCAGCAGTTCCCTAACAAGGACTCAGTGGGCTAATGAAAAACTGTTTTTT. Protein: CASSSLTRTQWANEKLFF.

The chain has TRBV11-2 and TRBJ2-3; TRBD1 agrees at 9 bases. Looked up from germline, CDR1 is SGHAT and CDR2 is FQNNGV. The V and J ends lost 3 bases and 5 bases, in that order; junction bases with no gene match: 9. This CDR3 has 16 residues. The CDR3 reads CASSLGTGFGLDTQYF. In nucleotides, the CDR3 is TGTGCCAGCAGCTTGGGGACAGGGTTTGGTTTAGATACGCAGTATTTT.

DNA for the CDR3: TGTGCCAGCGGACAGGGTATGAACACTGAAGCTTTCTTT. Translation: CASGQGMNTEAFF. The rearrangement joins TRBV28 to TRBJ1-1; TRBD1 matches at 8 bases. Germline assignment: CDR1 MDHEN and CDR2 SYDVKM. After removal of 8 bases from V and 0 bases from J, the junction contained 2 bases not matched to a gene. The CDR3 contains 13 residues.

The chain combines TRBV6-4 with TRBJ2-1, with TRBD2 matching 7 bases. Trimming took 3 bases from V and 2 from J; bases not matched to a gene: 4. The CDR3 length is 15 residues. Germline V gene lookup returns CDR1 MRHNA and CDR2 SNTAGT. CDR3 protein: CASSEGGSAYNEQFF. CDR3 bases: TGTGCCAGCAGTGAGGGCGGGAGCGCCTACAATGAGCAGTTCTTC.

The chain couples TRBV14 to TRBJ1-2; the match to TRBD1 covers 8 bases. Germline V gene data show CDR1 as SGHDN and CDR2 as FVKESK. The CDR3 length is 13 residues. The V segment lost 6 bases and the J segment 0 bases; nucleotides outside the gene matches: 0. CDR3 DNA sequence: TGTGCCAGCAGGGACAGGGCTAACTATGGCTACACCTTC. It translates to CASRDRANYGYTF.

The chain employs TRBV9 and TRBJ2-1, with a possible D match to TRBD2 (6 bases). The CDR3 consists of 15 residues. The germline CDR1 and CDR2 sequences are SGDLS and YYNGEE. V was pared by 3 bases and J by 3 bases, with 13 bases between. The CDR3 loop is CASSAYSGIYNEQFF. The CDR3 DNA follows: TGTGCCAGCAGCGCTTATAGCGGAATCTACAATGAGCAGTTCTTC.

The V and J genes are TRBV5-5 and TRBJ2-2; D is uncertain. Per the germline V gene, CDR1 is SGHKS and CDR2 is YYEKEE (reference sequence). V was trimmed by 5 bases and J by 1 base, leaving 9 bases between them. The CDR3 has 14 residues. CDR3 coding DNA: TGTGCCAGCAGAGACTTCCTGAACACCGGGGAGCTGTTTTTT. Protein sequence: CASRDFLNTGELFF.

This clone has only one observation. This chain uses TRBV27 with TRBJ2-3; 12 positions match TRBD2. V trimming: 6 bases; J trimming: 6 bases; junction bases outside the gene matches: 10. The V gene's germline CDR1 is MNHEY and CDR2 SMNVEV (reference sequence). The CDR3 runs to 16 residues. The CDR3 sequence: CASSQPLTSGSDTQYF. CDR3 bases: TGTGCCAGCAGCCAACCTTTGACTAGCGGGAGTGATACGCAGTATTTT.